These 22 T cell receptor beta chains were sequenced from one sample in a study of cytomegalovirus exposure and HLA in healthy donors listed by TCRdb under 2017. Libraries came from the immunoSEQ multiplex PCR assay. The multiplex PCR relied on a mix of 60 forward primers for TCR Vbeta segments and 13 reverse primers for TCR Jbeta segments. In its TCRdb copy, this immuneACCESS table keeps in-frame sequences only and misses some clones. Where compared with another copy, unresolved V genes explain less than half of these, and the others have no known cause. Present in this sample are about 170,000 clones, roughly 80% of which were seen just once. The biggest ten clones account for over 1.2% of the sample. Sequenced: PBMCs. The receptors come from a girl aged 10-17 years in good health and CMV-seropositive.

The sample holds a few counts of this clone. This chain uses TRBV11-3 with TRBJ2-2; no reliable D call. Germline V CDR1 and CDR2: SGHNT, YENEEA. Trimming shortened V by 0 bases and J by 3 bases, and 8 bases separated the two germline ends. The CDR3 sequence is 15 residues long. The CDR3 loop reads CASSLEGSYTGELFF. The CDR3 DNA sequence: TGTGCCAGCAGCTTAGAGGGCAGCTACACCGGGGAGCTGTTTTTT. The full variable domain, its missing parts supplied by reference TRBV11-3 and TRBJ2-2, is EAGVVQSPRYKIIEKKQPVAFWCNPISGHNTLYWYLQNLGQGPELLIRYENEEAVDDSQLPKDRFSAERLKGVDSTLKIQPAELGDSAVYLCASSLEGSYTGELFFGEGSRLTVL.

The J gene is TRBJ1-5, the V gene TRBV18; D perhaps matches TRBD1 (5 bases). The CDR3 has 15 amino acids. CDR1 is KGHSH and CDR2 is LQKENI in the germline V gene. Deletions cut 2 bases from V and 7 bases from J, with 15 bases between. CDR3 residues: CASSPSGGSGQPQHF. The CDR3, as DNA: TGTGCCAGCTCACCATCCGGGGGTTCGGGACAGCCCCAGCATTTT.

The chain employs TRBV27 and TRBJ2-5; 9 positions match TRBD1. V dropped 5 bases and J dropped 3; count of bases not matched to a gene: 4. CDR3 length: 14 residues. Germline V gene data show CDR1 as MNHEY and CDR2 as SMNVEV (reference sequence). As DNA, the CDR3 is TGTGCCAGCAGTCCCAGGACAGGGGAAGAGACCCAGTACTTC. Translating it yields CASSPRTGEETQYF.

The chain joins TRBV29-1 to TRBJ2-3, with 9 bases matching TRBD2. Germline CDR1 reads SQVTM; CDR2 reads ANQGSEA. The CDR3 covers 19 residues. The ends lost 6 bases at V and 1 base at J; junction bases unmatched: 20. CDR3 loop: CSVDNVASGVGSGTDTQYF. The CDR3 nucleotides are TGCAGCGTCGATAACGTGGCTAGCGGGGTGGGCAGCGGCACAGATACGCAGTATTTT.

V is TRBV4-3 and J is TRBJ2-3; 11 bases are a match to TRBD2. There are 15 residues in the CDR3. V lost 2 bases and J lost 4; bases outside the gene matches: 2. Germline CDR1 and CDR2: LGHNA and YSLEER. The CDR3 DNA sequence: TGCGCCAGCAGCCAATTTAGCGGGGGGGCAGATACGCAGTATTTT. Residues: CASSQFSGGADTQYF.

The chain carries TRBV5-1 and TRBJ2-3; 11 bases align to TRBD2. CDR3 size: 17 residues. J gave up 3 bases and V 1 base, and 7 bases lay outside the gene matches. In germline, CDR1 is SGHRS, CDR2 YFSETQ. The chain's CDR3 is CASSLIAGGPGTDTQYF. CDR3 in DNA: TGCGCCAGCAGCTTGATAGCGGGAGGGCCGGGTACAGATACGCAGTATTTT.

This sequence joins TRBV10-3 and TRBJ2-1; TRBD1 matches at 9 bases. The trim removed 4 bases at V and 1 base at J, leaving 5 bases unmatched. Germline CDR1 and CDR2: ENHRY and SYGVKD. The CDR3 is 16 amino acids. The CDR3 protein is CAISGRTGESYNEQFF. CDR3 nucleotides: TGTGCCATCAGTGGGCGGACAGGGGAATCCTACAATGAGCAGTTCTTC.

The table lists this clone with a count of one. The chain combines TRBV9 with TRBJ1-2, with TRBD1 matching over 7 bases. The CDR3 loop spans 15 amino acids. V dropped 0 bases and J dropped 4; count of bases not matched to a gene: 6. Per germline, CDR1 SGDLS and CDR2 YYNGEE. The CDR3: CASSVALNRGYGYTF. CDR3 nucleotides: TGTGCCAGCAGCGTAGCTTTAAACAGGGGCTATGGCTACACCTTC.

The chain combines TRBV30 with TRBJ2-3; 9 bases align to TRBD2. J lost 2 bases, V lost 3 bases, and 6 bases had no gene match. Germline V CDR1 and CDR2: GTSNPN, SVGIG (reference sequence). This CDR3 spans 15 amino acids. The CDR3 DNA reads TGTGCCTGGAGGTTTGCGGGGGGGTTCACAGATACGCAGTATTTT. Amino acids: CAWRFAGGFTDTQYF.

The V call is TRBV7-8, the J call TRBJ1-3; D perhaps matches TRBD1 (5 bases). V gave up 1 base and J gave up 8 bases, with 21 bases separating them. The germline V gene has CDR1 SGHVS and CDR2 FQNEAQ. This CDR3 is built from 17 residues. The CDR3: CASSLVALDTSVYTIYF. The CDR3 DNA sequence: TGTGCCAGCAGCTTAGTGGCGCTGGACACGTCGGTATACACCATATATTTT.

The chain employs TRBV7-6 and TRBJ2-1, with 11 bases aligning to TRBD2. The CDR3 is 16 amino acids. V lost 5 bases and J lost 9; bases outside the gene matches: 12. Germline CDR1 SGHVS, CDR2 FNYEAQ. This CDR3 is CASSTYPGTSGIEQFF. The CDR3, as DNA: TGTGCCAGCAGCACCTACCCCGGGACTAGCGGCATTGAGCAGTTCTTC. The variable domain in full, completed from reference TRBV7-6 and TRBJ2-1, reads GAGVSQSPRYKVTKRGQDVALRCDPISGHVSLYWYRQALGQGPEFLTYFNYEAQQDKSGLPNDRFSAERPEGSISTLTIQRTEQRDSAMYRCASSTYPGTSGIEQFFGPGTRLTVL.

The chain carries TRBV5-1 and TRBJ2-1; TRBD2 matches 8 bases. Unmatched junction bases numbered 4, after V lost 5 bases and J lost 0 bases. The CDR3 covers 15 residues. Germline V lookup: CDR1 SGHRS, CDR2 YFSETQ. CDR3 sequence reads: CASRGGGNSYNEQFF. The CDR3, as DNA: TGCGCCAGCAGAGGCGGGGGGAACTCCTACAATGAGCAGTTCTTC. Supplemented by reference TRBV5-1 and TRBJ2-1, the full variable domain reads KAGVTQTPRYLIKTRGQQVTLSCSPISGHRSVSWYQQTPGQGLQFLFEYFSETQRNKGNFPGRFSGRQFSNSRSEMNVSTLELGDSALYLCASRGGGNSYNEQFFGPGTRLTVL.

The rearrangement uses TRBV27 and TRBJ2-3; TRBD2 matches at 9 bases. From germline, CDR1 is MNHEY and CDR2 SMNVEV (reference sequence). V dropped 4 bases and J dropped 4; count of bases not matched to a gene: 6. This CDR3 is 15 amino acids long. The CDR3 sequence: CASSSWTSAADTQYF. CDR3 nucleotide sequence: TGTGCCAGCAGTTCATGGACTAGCGCCGCAGATACGCAGTATTTT.

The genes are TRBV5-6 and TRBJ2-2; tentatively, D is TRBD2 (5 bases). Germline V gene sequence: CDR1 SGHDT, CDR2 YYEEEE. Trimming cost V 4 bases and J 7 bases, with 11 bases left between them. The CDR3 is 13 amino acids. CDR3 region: CASSTGVLGELFF. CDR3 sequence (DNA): TGTGCCAGCAGCACCGGGGTGCTCGGGGAGCTGTTTTTT.

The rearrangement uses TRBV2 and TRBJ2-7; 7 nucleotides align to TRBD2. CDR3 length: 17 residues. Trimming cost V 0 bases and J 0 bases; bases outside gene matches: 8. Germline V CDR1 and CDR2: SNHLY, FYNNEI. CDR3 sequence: CASSEAPSGESSYEQYF. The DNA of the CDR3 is TGTGCCAGCAGTGAAGCGCCGAGCGGGGAGAGCTCCTACGAGCAGTACTTC.

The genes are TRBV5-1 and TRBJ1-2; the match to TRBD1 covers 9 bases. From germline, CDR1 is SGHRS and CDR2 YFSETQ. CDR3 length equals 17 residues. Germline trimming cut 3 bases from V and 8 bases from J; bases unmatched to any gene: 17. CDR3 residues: CASSSWGTGMGSGGYTF. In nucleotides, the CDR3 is TGCGCCAGCAGCTCCTGGGGGACAGGGATGGGCTCTGGGGGCTACACCTTC.

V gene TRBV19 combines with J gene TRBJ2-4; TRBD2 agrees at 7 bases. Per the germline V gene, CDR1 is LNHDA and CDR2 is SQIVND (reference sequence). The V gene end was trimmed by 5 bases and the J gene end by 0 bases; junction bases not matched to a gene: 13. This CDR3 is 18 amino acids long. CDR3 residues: CASSVDRGDNLAKNIQYF. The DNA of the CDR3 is TGTGCCAGTAGTGTTGACCGGGGGGATAACCTAGCCAAAAACATTCAGTACTTC.

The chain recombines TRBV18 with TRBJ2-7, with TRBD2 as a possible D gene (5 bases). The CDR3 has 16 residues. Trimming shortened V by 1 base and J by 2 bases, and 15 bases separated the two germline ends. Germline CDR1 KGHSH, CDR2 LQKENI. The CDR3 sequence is CASSPLMSSRPYEQYF. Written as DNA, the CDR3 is TGTGCCAGCTCACCACTCATGTCTAGCCGTCCCTACGAGCAGTACTTC. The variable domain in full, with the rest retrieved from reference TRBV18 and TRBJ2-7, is NAGVMQNPRHLVRRRGQEARLRCSPMKGHSHVYWYRQLPEEGLKFMVYLQKENIIDESGMPKERFSAEFPKEGPSILRIQQVVRGDSAAYFCASSPLMSSRPYEQYFGPGTRLTVT.

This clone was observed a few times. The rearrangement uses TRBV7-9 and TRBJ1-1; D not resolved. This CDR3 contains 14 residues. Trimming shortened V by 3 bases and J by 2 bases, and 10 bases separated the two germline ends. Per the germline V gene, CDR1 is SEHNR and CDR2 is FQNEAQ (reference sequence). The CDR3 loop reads CASSLGRVNTEAFF. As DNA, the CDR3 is TGTGCCAGCAGCTTGGGGAGGGTCAACACTGAAGCTTTCTTT.

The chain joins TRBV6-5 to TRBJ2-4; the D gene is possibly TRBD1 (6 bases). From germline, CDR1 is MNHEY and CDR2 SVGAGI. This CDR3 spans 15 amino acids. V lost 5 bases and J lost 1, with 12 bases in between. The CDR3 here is CASSPGALAKNIQYF. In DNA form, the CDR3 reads TGTGCCAGCAGTCCAGGGGCCTTGGCCAAAAACATTCAGTACTTC.

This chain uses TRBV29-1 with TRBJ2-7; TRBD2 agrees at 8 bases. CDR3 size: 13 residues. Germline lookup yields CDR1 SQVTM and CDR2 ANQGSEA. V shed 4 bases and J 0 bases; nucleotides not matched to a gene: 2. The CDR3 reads CSVGRGGSYEQYF. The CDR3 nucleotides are TGCAGCGTTGGTCGGGGGGGCTCCTACGAGCAGTACTTC.

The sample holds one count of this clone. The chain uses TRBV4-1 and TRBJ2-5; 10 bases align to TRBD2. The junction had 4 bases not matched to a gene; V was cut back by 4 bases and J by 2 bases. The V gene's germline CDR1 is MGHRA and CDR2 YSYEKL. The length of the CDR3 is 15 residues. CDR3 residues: CASSPQLAGQETQYF. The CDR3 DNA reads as TGCGCCAGCAGCCCACAACTAGCGGGACAAGAGACCCAGTACTTC.